One and the same sample provided the 6 T cell receptor beta chains below, sequenced in a study of response to subunit inactivated influenza vaccine. MiXCR was run by TCRdb on the RT-PCR reads, yielding one entry per CDR3 protein. The data contain around 190,000 distinct CDR3 sequences, around 8.8% of them seen just once; the ten biggest clones take up approximately 11%. The specimen comprised non-naive T cells sorted from PBMCs, sampled on the day of vaccination. These receptors all stem from a man aged 50 to 59 who received an inactivated influenza vaccine.

This clonotype was observed a handful of times. The chain is built from TRBV3-1 and TRBJ2-2, with D hard to call. The CDR3 length is 15 residues. Germline CDR1 is LGHDT and CDR2 is YNNKEL (reference sequence). The V end lost 2 bases, the J end lost 6 bases, and 13 bases lay between the germline ends. CDR3 sequence: CASSQSGVSAGELFF. The CDR3 DNA reads TGTGCCAGCAGCCAATCCGGAGTTTCGGCCGGGGAGCTGTTTTTT. The complete variable domain, with remaining parts taken from reference TRBV3-1 and TRBJ2-2, reads DTAVSQTPKYLVTQMGNDKSIKCEQNLGHDTMYWYKQDSKKFLKIMFSYNNKELIINETVPNRFSPKSPDKAHLNLHINSLELGDSAVYFCASSQSGVSAGELFFGEGSRLTVL.

The genes are TRBV5-5 and TRBJ2-5; the D gene is possibly TRBD2 (6 bases). Germline CDR1 SGHKS, CDR2 YYEKEE (reference sequence). Trimming cost V 5 bases and J 4 bases, with 12 bases left between them. CDR3 length: 13 amino acids. The CDR3 loop reads CASRPDGGETQYF. The CDR3 DNA follows: TGTGCCAGCAGACCTGACGGGGGAGAGACCCAGTACTTC.

This clonotype appeared a few times. This chain uses TRBV6-2 or TRBV6-3 with TRBJ2-5; perhaps D is TRBD1 or TRBD2 (5 bases each). This CDR3 contains 15 residues. Germline CDR1 and CDR2: MNHEY and SVGEGT. V lost 8 bases to trimming and J lost 4 bases, with 20 bases between them. The CDR3 sequence is CASGYRDPKRETQYF. For the CDR3, the DNA is TGTGCCAGCGGCTACCGGGACCCCAAGCGAGAGACCCAGTACTTC.

The rearrangement links TRBV30 to TRBJ2-1; 9 positions match TRBD2. Germline CDR1 is GTSNPN and CDR2 is SVGIG (reference sequence). V was pared by 3 bases and J by 4 bases, with 7 bases of the junction left unmatched. The CDR3 is made up of 15 amino acids. The CDR3 sequence: CAWSRGGGGYNEQFF. The CDR3 nucleotides are TGTGCCTGGAGCCGGGGCGGGGGGGGATACAATGAGCAGTTCTTC. Full variable domain (outside the CDR3, taken from reference TRBV30 and TRBJ2-1): SQTIHQWPATLVQPVGSPLSLECTVEGTSNPNLYWYRQAAGRGLQLLFYSVGIGQISSEVPQNLSASRPQDRQFILSSKKLLLSDSGFYLCAWSRGGGGYNEQFFGPGTRLTVL.

This clonotype was seen at least ten times. This chain links TRBV7-2 with TRBJ1-3; D gene unclear. Germline CDR1 SGHTA, CDR2 FQGNSA. CDR3 length: 15 residues. The V gene lost 1 base and the J gene lost 4 bases, with 11 bases spanning the gap. The CDR3 DNA follows: TGTGCCAGCAGCTTAGTGGTGGGGTCGGGAAACACCATATATTTT. Its translation: CASSLVVGSGNTIYF.

This clonotype was seen at least ten times. V gene TRBV12-3 or TRBV12-4 combines with J gene TRBJ2-3; 7 bases are shared with TRBD1. CDR3 length equals 18 residues. The V and J ends lost 1 base and 2 bases, in that order; junction bases with no gene match: 12. CDR3 residues: CASSLGRGGNRNTDTQYF. In nucleotides, the CDR3 is TGTGCCAGCAGTTTAGGGAGAGGGGGCAATAGAAACACAGATACGCAGTATTTT.